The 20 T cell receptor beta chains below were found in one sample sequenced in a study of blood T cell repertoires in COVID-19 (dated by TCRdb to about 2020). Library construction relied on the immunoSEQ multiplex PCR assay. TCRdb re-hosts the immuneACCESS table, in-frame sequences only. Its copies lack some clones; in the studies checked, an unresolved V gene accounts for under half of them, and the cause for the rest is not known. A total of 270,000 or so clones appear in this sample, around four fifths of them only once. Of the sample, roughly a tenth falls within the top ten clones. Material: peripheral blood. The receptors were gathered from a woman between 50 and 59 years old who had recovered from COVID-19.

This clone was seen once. CDR3 in amino acids: CASSTGQGVRDTQYF. DNA for the CDR3: TGCGCCAGCAGCACCGGACAGGGGGTCAGGGATACGCAGTATTTT. This chain links TRBV5-1 with TRBJ2-3, with 10 bases identical to TRBD1. V was clipped by 4 bases and J by 6 bases; unmatched bases: 8. Germline V gives CDR1 SGHRS, CDR2 YFSETQ. The CDR3 covers 15 residues.

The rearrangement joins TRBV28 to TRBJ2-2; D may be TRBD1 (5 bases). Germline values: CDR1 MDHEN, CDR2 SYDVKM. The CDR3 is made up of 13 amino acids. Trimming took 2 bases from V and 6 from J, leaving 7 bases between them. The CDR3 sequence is CASSLSRAGELFF. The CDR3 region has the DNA TGTGCCAGCAGTTTAAGCAGGGCCGGGGAGCTGTTTTTT.

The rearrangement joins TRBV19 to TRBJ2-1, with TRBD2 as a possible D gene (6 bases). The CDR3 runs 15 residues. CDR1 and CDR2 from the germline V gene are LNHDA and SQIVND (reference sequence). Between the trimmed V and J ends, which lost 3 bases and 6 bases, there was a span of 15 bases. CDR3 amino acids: CASSMRKLATNEQFF. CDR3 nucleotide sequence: TGTGCCAGTAGTATGAGGAAACTAGCTACCAATGAGCAGTTCTTC.

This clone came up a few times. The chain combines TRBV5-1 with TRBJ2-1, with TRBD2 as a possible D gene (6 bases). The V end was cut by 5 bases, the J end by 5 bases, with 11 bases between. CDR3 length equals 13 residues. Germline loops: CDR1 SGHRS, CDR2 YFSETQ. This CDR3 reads CASRRDLDNEQFF. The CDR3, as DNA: TGCGCCAGCAGGCGGGACTTAGACAATGAGCAGTTCTTC. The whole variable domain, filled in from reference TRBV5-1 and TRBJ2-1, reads KAGVTQTPRYLIKTRGQQVTLSCSPISGHRSVSWYQQTPGQGLQFLFEYFSETQRNKGNFPGRFSGRQFSNSRSEMNVSTLELGDSALYLCASRRDLDNEQFFGPGTRLTVL.

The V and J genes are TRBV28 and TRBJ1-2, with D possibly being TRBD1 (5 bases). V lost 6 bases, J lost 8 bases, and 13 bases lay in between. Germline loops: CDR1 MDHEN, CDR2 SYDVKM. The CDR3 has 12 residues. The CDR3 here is CASRAGVGGYTF. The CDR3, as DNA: TGTGCCAGCAGGGCGGGGGTAGGGGGCTACACCTTC.

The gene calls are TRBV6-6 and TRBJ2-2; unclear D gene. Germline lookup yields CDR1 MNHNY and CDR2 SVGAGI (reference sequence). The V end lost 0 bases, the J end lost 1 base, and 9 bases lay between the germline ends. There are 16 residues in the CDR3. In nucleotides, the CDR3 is TGTGCCAGCAGTTACTCGAACCAGATGAACACCGGGGAGCTGTTTTTT. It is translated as CASSYSNQMNTGELFF.

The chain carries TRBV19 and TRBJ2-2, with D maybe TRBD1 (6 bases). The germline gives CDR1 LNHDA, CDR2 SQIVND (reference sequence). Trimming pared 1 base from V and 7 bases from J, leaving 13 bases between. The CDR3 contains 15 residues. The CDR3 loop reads CASSIGTASGGELFF. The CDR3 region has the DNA TGTGCCAGTAGTATAGGGACAGCGTCCGGCGGGGAGCTGTTTTTT.

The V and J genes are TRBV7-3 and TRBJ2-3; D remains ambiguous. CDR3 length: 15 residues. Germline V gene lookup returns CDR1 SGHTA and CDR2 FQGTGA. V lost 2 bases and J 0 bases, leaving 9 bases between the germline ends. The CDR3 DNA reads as TGTGCCAGCAGCTTAGGTCGGTCTAGCACAGATACGCAGTATTTT. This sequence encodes CASSLGRSSTDTQYF.

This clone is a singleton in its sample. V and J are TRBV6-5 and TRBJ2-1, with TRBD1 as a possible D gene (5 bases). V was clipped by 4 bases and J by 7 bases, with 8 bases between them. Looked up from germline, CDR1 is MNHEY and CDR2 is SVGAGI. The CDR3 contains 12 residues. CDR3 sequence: CASSSQGNEQFF. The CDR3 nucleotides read TGTGCCAGCAGTTCGCAGGGAAATGAGCAGTTCTTC.

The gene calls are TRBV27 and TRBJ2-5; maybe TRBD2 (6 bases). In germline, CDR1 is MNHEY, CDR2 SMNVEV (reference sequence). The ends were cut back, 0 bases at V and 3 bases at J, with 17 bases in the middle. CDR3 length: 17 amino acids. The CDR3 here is CASSLSAIAVSEETQYF. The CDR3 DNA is TGTGCCAGCAGTTTATCGGCGATAGCGGTTTCAGAAGAGACCCAGTACTTC.

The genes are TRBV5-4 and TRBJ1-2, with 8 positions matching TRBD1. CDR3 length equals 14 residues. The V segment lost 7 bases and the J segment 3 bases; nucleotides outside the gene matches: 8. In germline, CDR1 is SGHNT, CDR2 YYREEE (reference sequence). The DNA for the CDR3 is TGTGCCAGCGGAGGACAGGGATTTGACTATGGCTACACCTTC. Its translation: CASGGQGFDYGYTF.

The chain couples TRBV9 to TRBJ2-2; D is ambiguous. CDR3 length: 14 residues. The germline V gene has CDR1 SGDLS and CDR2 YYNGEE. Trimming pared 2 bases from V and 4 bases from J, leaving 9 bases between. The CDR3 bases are TGTGCCAGCAGCGTGCTACTCGGCACCGGGGAGCTGTTTTTT. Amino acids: CASSVLLGTGELFF.

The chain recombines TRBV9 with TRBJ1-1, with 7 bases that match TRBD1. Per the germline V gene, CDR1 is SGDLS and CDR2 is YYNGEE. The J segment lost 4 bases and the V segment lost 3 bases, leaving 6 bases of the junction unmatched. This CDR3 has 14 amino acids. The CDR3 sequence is CASSAQGEGTEAFF. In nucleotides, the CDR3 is TGTGCCAGCAGCGCTCAGGGGGAAGGCACTGAAGCTTTCTTT.

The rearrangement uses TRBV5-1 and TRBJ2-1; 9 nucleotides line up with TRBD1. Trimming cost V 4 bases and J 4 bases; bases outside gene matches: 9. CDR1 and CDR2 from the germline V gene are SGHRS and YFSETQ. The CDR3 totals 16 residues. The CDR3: CASSVRQGGLYNEQFF. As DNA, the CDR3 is TGCGCCAGCAGCGTCAGACAGGGGGGATTGTACAATGAGCAGTTCTTC.

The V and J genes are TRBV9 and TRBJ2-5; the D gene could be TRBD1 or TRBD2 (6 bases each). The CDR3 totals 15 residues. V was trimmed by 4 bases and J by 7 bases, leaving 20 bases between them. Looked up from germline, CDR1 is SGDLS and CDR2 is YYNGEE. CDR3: CASSLGGSGDGTQYF. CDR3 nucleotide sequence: TGTGCCAGCAGCCTAGGGGGTTCGGGGGACGGGACCCAGTACTTC.

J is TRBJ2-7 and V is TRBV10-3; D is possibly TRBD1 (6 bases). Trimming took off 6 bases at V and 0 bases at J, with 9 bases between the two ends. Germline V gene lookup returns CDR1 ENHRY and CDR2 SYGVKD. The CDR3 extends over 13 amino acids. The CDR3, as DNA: TGTGCCATCAGGCTGGACAGCTCCTACGAGCAGTACTTC. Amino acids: CAIRLDSSYEQYF.

The CDR3 bases are TGTGCCAGCAGCGCCTATCCTAACTATGGCTACACCTTC. Protein: CASSAYPNYGYTF. The rearrangement uses TRBV13 and TRBJ1-2; D gene uncertain. V lost 5 bases and J 0 bases, leaving 7 bases between the germline ends. The germline V gene encodes CDR1 PRHDT and CDR2 FYEKMQ (reference sequence). The CDR3 consists of 13 residues.

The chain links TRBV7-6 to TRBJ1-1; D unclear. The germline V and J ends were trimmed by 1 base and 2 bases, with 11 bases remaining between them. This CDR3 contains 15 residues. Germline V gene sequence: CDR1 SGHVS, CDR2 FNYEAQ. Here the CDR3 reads CASSLGGQINTEAFF. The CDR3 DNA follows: TGTGCCAGCAGCTTAGGAGGCCAGATTAACACTGAAGCTTTCTTT. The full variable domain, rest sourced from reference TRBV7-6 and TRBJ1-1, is GAGVSQSPRYKVTKRGQDVALRCDPISGHVSLYWYRQALGQGPEFLTYFNYEAQQDKSGLPNDRFSAERPEGSISTLTIQRTEQRDSAMYRCASSLGGQINTEAFFGQGTRLTVV.

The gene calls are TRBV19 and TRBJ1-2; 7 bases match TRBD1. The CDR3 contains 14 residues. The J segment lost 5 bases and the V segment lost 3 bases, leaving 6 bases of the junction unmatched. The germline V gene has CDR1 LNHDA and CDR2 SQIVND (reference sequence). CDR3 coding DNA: TGTGCCAGTAGTATCCAGGGGGAATGGTATGGCTACACCTTC. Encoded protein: CASSIQGEWYGYTF. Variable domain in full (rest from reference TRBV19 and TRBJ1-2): DGGITQSPKYLFRKEGQNVTLSCEQNLNHDAMYWYRQDPGQGLRLIYYSQIVNDFQKGDIAEGYSVSREKKESFPLTVTSAQKNPTAFYLCASSIQGEWYGYTFGSGTRLTVV.

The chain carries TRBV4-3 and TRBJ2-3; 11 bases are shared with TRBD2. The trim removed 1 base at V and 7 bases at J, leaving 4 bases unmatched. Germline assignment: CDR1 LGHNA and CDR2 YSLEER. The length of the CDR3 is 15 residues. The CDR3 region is CASSQGTSGYYTQYF. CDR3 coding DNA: TGCGCCAGCAGCCAAGGGACTAGCGGGTACTATACGCAGTATTTT.